The T cell receptor (beta chain) under discussion was sequenced for a study of blood T cell repertoires in COVID-19. For the study at large: Whether acute or convalescent, the COVID-19 samples came from the United States, Italy and Spain.

CDR1 LNHDA and CDR2 SQIVND come from the germline V gene (reference sequence). CDR3 length: 14 residues. Unmatched junction bases numbered 3, after V lost 3 bases and J lost 5 bases. In the original workflow: The assay estimated nucleated cells by amplifying reference gene primers. TCRdb keeps only in-frame clones here, not all; method: immunoSEQ multiplex PCR. D and trimming were read from the DNA, whereas the V and J calls and clone size are those reported in that table. This sample has about 81,000 clones; approximately 88% occur once, and the top ten carry 5.5% to 7.5%. The chain is built from TRBV19 and TRBJ1-4; 7 bases align to TRBD1. The source of this sequence is a man between 65 and 80 years old with acute or convalescent COVID-19. The sample comprised peripheral blood. The CDR3 DNA is TGTGCCAGTAGTATCCCGACAGGGAATGAAAAACTGTTTTTT. This sequence encodes CASSIPTGNEKLFF.